Below are 24 T cell receptor beta chains sequenced from a single sample in a study of CD8+ T cells in alopecia areata (dated by TCRdb to 2016 to 2019). The time point label corresponds to: less than 25 weeks on oral tofacitinib. The sample's treatment or condition label, in plain terms: oral pan-JAK inhibitor, 5-10 mg twice daily. Receptor amplification or capture employed the immunoSEQ multiplex PCR assay. RNA was extracted from all samples and reverse transcribed into cDNA as template for TCR sequencing. The immuneACCESS repertoire file appears here via TCRdb, limited to in-frame rearrangements. These files lack a portion of the clones; in checked studies, under half of the deficit traces to unresolved V genes, and the cause of the others is not known. This sample has 95,000 to 120,000 clones in its table, and less than 60% of those were observed once. Of the sample, about 3.7% falls within the top ten clones.

The starting material was CD4+ T cells sorted from blood, obtained at week 24, from a patient treated with tofacitinib. The source of these receptors is a human donor with alopecia areata.

The rearrangement joins TRBV25-1 to TRBJ1-5; unclear D gene. The CDR3 is 14 amino acids. From germline, CDR1 is MGHDK and CDR2 SYGVNS. V shed 2 bases and J shed 9 bases, with 14 bases lying between them. In DNA, the CDR3 is TGTGCCAGCAGTGAAACGGGCCGGATCACGCCCCAGCATTTT. Protein product: CASSETGRITPQHF.

This clone appeared a few times. The chain carries TRBV4-1 and TRBJ1-1; the D gene is possibly TRBD1 (5 bases). The ends were cut back, 5 bases at V and 0 bases at J, with 10 bases in the middle. The CDR3 extends over 14 amino acids. Germline CDR1 reads MGHRA; CDR2 reads YSYEKL. Written as DNA, the CDR3 is TGCGCCAGCAGCGGCGGGACGGTGAACACTGAAGCTTTCTTT. Translating it yields CASSGGTVNTEAFF.

This sequence joins TRBV29-1 and TRBJ2-3; 10 bases line up with TRBD1. V was clipped by 6 bases and J by 4 bases; unmatched bases: 4. CDR1 and CDR2 (germline): SQVTM, ANQGSEA. The length of the CDR3 is 13 residues. The DNA for the CDR3 is TGCAGCGTCAGACAGGGGGCTGCAGATACGCAGTATTTT. As protein: CSVRQGAADTQYF.

As for this clone: Within the sample, other DNA sequences also encode this same CDR3. The chain combines TRBV29-1 with TRBJ1-1; the match to TRBD1 covers 7 bases. Germline values: CDR1 SQVTM, CDR2 ANQGSEA. This CDR3 is 13 amino acids long. Trimming removed 6 bases from V and 2 bases from J; junction bases left unmatched: 6. The chain's CDR3 is CSVAGTVNTEAFF. The CDR3 nucleotides read TGCAGCGTGGCGGGGACAGTTAACACTGAAGCTTTCTTT.

The chain is built from TRBV5-1 and TRBJ2-1, with TRBD1 as a possible D gene (5 bases). Germline V gene data show CDR1 as SGHRS and CDR2 as YFSETQ. The germline V and J ends were trimmed by 2 bases and 3 bases, with 12 bases remaining between them. This CDR3 is 15 amino acids long. The CDR3 reads CASSLSDNYYNEQFF. The CDR3 coding sequence is TGCGCCAGCAGCTTATCGGACAACTACTACAATGAGCAGTTCTTC.

This clone was observed a few times. The chain combines TRBV5-1 with TRBJ2-6; D gene unclear. V was cut by 4 bases and J by 0 bases, with 11 bases left in between. Germline values: CDR1 SGHRS, CDR2 YFSETQ. The CDR3 runs to 16 residues. The CDR3 DNA sequence: TGCGCCAGCAGCGTTACAGACTTCTCTGGGGCCAACGTCCTGACTTTC. Encoded protein: CASSVTDFSGANVLTF. Variable domain in full (rest from reference TRBV5-1 and TRBJ2-6): KAGVTQTPRYLIKTRGQQVTLSCSPISGHRSVSWYQQTPGQGLQFLFEYFSETQRNKGNFPGRFSGRQFSNSRSEMNVSTLELGDSALYLCASSVTDFSGANVLTFGAGSRLTVL.

This clone was seen only once. The chain links TRBV7-8 to TRBJ1-6; TRBD1 aligns across 7 bases. CDR1 SGHVS and CDR2 FQNEAQ come from the germline V gene. The junction had 7 bases not matched to a gene; V was cut back by 5 bases and J by 3 bases. The CDR3 totals 16 residues. This chain's CDR3 is CASSRTRDSYNSPLHF. The CDR3 DNA follows: TGTGCCAGCAGCCGTACACGGGACAGCTATAATTCACCCCTCCACTTT.

This clone was counted only a few times. The CDR3 DNA is TGTGCCAGCAGCTTATATGGGACAGGGGGCTTCGGCAATCAGCCCCAGCATTTT. It translates to CASSLYGTGGFGNQPQHF. The chain employs TRBV7-2 and TRBJ1-5, with TRBD1 matching 12 bases. CDR1 is SGHTA and CDR2 is FQGNSA in the germline V gene. Trimming cost V 2 bases and J 2 bases; bases outside gene matches: 7. The CDR3 totals 18 residues. Filled out from reference TRBV7-2 and TRBJ1-5, the complete variable domain reads GAGVSQSPSNKVTEKGKDVELRCDPISGHTALYWYRQSLGQGLEFLIYFQGNSAPDKSGLPSDRFSAERTGGSVSTLTIQRTQQEDSAVYLCASSLYGTGGFGNQPQHFGDGTRLSIL.

J is TRBJ2-1 and V is TRBV29-1; D possibly corresponds to TRBD1 (5 bases). Germline loops: CDR1 SQVTM, CDR2 ANQGSEA. This CDR3 is 16 amino acids long. With 3 bases removed from V and 0 bases from J, the gap between germline ends came to 15 bases. The CDR3 loop reads CSVDEDTLSSYNEQFF. Written as DNA, the CDR3 is TGCAGCGTTGATGAGGACACCCTGTCCTCCTACAATGAGCAGTTCTTC.

A single count supports this clone. This chain links TRBV6-4 with TRBJ1-5; D is undetermined. V was pared by 6 bases and J by 7 bases, with 1 base between. The CDR3 runs 9 residues. CDR1 and CDR2 from the germline V gene are MRHNA and SNTAGT. CDR3 residues: CASRQPQHF. In DNA, the CDR3 is TGTGCCAGCAGACAGCCCCAGCATTTT.

The CDR3 DNA follows: TGTGCCAGCAGCCCTAGCCCGCTAGGCACTGAAGCTTTCTTT. Translating gives CASSPSPLGTEAFF. The gene calls are TRBV7-2 and TRBJ1-1; D not certain. The germline CDR1 and CDR2 sequences are SGHTA and FQGNSA. Trimming removed 5 bases at V and 4 bases at J, with 14 bases between. CDR3 length: 14 amino acids.

J is TRBJ2-5 and V is TRBV6-5, with a tentative D call TRBD1 (6 bases). CDR3 length: 12 residues. Germline loops: CDR1 MNHEY, CDR2 SVGAGI. Trimming shortened V by 10 bases and J by 1 base, and 10 bases separated the two germline ends. The DNA for the CDR3 is TGTGCCACTCGGACAGCCCAAGAGACCCAGTACTTC. Its translation: CATRTAQETQYF.

Concerning this clone: Other DNA sequences from this sample encode an identical CDR3 as well. The chain is built from TRBV29-1 and TRBJ2-3; D possibly matches TRBD1 or TRBD2 (6 bases each). Germline assignment: CDR1 SQVTM and CDR2 ANQGSEA. The CDR3 has 14 residues. Trimming stripped 5 bases from V and 3 bases from J, with 15 bases between. In DNA, the CDR3 is TGCAGCGTTCGAACGGGGGCGATGACAGATACGCAGTATTTT. Translating gives CSVRTGAMTDTQYF.

The gene calls are TRBV7-2 and TRBJ2-2, with TRBD2 as a possible D gene (5 bases). V lost 5 bases and J lost 3, with 10 bases in between. CDR3 length: 14 residues. Germline loops: CDR1 SGHTA, CDR2 FQGNSA. CDR3 protein: CASSPAGYTGELFF. CDR3 coding DNA: TGTGCCAGCAGCCCCGCGGGTTACACCGGGGAGCTGTTTTTT.

V and J are TRBV19 and TRBJ1-2; tentative D call: TRBD1 (6 bases). The CDR3 is 14 residues long. Trimming pared 4 bases from V and 4 bases from J, leaving 13 bases between. CDR1 LNHDA and CDR2 SQIVND come from the germline V gene (reference sequence). CDR3 coding DNA: TGTGCCAGTAGTAGTATCGGACAGAGCTATGGCTACACCTTC. This sequence encodes CASSSIGQSYGYTF. The entire variable domain, with the rest obtained from reference TRBV19 and TRBJ1-2, is as follows: DGGITQSPKYLFRKEGQNVTLSCEQNLNHDAMYWYRQDPGQGLRLIYYSQIVNDFQKGDIAEGYSVSREKKESFPLTVTSAQKNPTAFYLCASSSIGQSYGYTFGSGTRLTVV.

The chain is built from TRBV7-6 and TRBJ2-5; D uncertain. The CDR3 has 14 residues. Trimming removed 3 bases from V and 3 bases from J, with 11 bases in between. Germline V gene lookup returns CDR1 SGHVS and CDR2 FNYEAQ. The CDR3 DNA sequence: TGTGCCAGCAGCTTTGTCGGAAAAGAAGAGACCCAGTACTTC. Its protein is CASSFVGKEETQYF.

In DNA, the CDR3 is TGCGCCAGCACTTCATCGGGGGGTTACACCGGGGAGCTGTTTTTT. Translated: CASTSSGGYTGELFF. The chain uses TRBV4-1 and TRBJ2-2, with 7 bases matching TRBD2. The V segment lost 7 bases and the J segment 3 bases; nucleotides outside the gene matches: 8. This CDR3 region has 15 residues. In germline, CDR1 is MGHRA, CDR2 YSYEKL.

The gene calls are TRBV15 and TRBJ2-3; 10 nucleotides align to TRBD2. Germline lookup yields CDR1 LNHNV and CDR2 YYDKDF (reference sequence). V shed 4 bases, J shed 0 bases, and the junction held 4 bases outside the gene matches. This CDR3 has 16 residues. Here the CDR3 reads CATSKGLAVSTDTQYF. For the CDR3, the DNA is TGTGCCACCAGCAAAGGACTAGCGGTTAGCACAGATACGCAGTATTTT.

The chain uses TRBV2 and TRBJ1-6; D is possibly TRBD1 (5 bases). Deletions cut 11 bases from V and 7 bases from J, with 15 bases between. Germline V gene sequence: CDR1 SNHLY, CDR2 FYNNEI. CDR3 length: 13 amino acids. The CDR3 spells CAGHRDGNSPLHF. The CDR3 DNA reads TGTGCCGGCCATCGGGACGGAAATTCACCCCTCCACTTT.

The chain combines TRBV29-1 with TRBJ1-1; D is ambiguous. The ends were cut back, 2 bases at V and 4 bases at J, with 11 bases in the middle. CDR1 and CDR2 from the germline V gene are SQVTM and ANQGSEA. This CDR3 spans 13 amino acids. CDR3 amino acids: CSVELLRATEAFF. CDR3 DNA sequence: TGCAGCGTTGAATTATTGAGGGCCACTGAAGCTTTCTTT.

The V call is TRBV5-4, the J call TRBJ2-7, with D tentatively TRBD1 or TRBD2 (5 bases each). CDR3 length: 14 residues. The germline V gene encodes CDR1 SGHNT and CDR2 YYREEE (reference sequence). Trimming removed 4 bases from V and 0 bases from J, with 11 bases in between. The CDR3: CASSGTSLSYEQYF. The DNA of the CDR3 is TGTGCCAGCAGCGGGACGAGCCTCTCCTACGAGCAGTACTTC. The full variable domain, with the rest looked up from reference TRBV5-4 and TRBJ2-7, is ETGVTQSPTHLIKTRGQQVTLRCSSQSGHNTVSWYQQALGQGPQFIFQYYREEENGRGNFPPRFSGLQFPNYSSELNVNALELDDSALYLCASSGTSLSYEQYFGPGTRLTVT.

This clone was observed a single time. The chain joins TRBV7-9 to TRBJ2-7, with D hard to call. V gave up 3 bases and J gave up 6 bases, with 18 bases separating them. This CDR3 spans 15 amino acids. Germline V lookup: CDR1 SEHNR, CDR2 FQNEAQ (reference sequence). CDR3 sequence (DNA): TGTGCCAGCAGCTTGTGGGGTGAGCAAGCCGTCGAGCAGTACTTC. Translation: CASSLWGEQAVEQYF.

This clone came up a few times. The chain employs TRBV29-1 and TRBJ2-7; tentative D call: TRBD1 (5 bases). The CDR3 totals 11 residues. Per the germline V gene, CDR1 is SQVTM and CDR2 is ANQGSEA. Trimming shortened V by 5 bases and J by 4 bases, and 9 bases separated the two germline ends. The CDR3 nucleotides are TGCAGCGTTCGCAGGGCATACGAGCAGTACTTC. Its translation: CSVRRAYEQYF.

CDR3 sequence reads: CAWSVWEGAVTDTQYF. The DNA for the CDR3 is TGTGCCTGGAGTGTATGGGAGGGGGCCGTCACAGATACGCAGTATTTT. The chain links TRBV30 to TRBJ2-3; tentatively, D is TRBD1 or TRBD2 (7 bases each). Germline lookup yields CDR1 GTSNPN and CDR2 SVGIG (reference sequence). This CDR3 spans 16 amino acids. Trimming shortened V by 0 bases and J by 2 bases, and 15 bases separated the two germline ends.